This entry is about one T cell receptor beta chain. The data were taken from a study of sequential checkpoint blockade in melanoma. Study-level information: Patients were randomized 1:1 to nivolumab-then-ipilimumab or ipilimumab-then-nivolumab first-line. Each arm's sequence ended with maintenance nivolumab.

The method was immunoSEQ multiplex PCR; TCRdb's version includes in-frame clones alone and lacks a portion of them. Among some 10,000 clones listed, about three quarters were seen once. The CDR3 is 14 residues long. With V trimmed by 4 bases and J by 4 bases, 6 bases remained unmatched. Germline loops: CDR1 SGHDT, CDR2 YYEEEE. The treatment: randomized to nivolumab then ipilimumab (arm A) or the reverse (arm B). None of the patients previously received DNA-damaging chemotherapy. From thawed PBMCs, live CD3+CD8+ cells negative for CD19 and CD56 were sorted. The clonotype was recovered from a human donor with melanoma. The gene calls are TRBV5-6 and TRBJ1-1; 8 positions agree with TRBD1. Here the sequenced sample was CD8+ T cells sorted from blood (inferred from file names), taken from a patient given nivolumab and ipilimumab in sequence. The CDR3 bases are TGTGCCAGCAGCCTGGGCCAGGGGGCCACTGAAGCTTTCTTT. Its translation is CASSLGQGATEAFF.